Described below is a single T cell receptor (beta chain) sequence and its context. The J segment lost 13 bases and the V segment lost 3 bases, leaving 9 bases of the junction unmatched. Per germline, CDR1 MGHRA and CDR2 YSYEKL. CDR3 length equals 13 residues. The sample comes from a study of blood T cell repertoires in COVID-19. At the level of the study: Sites in the United States, Italy and Spain provided acute and convalescent COVID-19 samples.

Sequencing was performed with immunoSEQ multiplex PCR; in TCRdb, only in-frame clones are kept and a portion is missing. The table records tens of thousands of clones, around 87% of them present only once. The sequenced sample consisted of peripheral blood. The J gene is TRBJ1-2, the V gene TRBV4-1; the match to TRBD1 covers 9 bases. This clonotype was sampled from a human donor in a cohort sampled during active COVID-19. The CDR3: CASSQPGTGLSTF. Here the CDR3 DNA reads TGCGCCAGCAGCCAGCCCGGGACAGGGCTCTCCACCTTC.